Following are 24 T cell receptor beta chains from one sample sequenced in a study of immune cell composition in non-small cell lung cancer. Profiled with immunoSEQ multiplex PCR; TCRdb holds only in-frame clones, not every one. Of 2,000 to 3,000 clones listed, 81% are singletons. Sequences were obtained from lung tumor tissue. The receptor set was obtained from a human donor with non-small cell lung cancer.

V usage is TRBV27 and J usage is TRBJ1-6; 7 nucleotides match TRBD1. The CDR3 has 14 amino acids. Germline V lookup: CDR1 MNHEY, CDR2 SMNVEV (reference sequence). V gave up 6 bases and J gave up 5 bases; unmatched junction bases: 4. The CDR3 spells CASRPGQHNSPLHF. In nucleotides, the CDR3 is TGTGCCAGCAGACCGGGACAGCATAATTCACCCCTCCACTTT.

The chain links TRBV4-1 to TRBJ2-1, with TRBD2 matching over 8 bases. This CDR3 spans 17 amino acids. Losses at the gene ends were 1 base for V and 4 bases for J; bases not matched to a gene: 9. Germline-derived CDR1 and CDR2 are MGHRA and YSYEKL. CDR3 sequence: CASSQGGFSGMYNEQFF. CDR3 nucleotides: TGCGCCAGCAGCCAAGGGGGGTTTAGCGGGATGTACAATGAGCAGTTCTTC.

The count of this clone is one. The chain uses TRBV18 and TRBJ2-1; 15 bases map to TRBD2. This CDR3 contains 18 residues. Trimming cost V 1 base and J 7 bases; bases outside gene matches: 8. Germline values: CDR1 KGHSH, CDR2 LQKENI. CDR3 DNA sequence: TGTGCCAGCTCACCACGTGGGACTAGCGGGAGGTCTCGAAATGAGCAGTTCTTC. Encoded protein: CASSPRGTSGRSRNEQFF.

CDR3 amino acids: CASRGGRSYNEQFF. The DNA of the CDR3 is TGTGCCAGCCGCGGGGGTCGCTCCTACAATGAGCAGTTCTTC. The V and J genes are TRBV15 and TRBJ2-1, with 7 bases lining up with TRBD2. Germline V gives CDR1 LNHNV, CDR2 YYDKDF (reference sequence). The CDR3 runs to 14 residues. V gave up 10 bases and J gave up 0 bases; unmatched junction bases: 6.

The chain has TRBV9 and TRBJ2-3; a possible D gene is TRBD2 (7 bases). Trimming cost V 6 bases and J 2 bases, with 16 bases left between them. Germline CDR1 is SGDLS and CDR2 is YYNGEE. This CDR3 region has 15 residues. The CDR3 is CASTAGGPNTDTQYF. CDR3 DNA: TGTGCCAGCACCGCCGGGGGGCCCAACACAGATACGCAGTATTTT. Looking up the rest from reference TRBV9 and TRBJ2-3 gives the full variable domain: DSGVTQTPKHLITATGQRVTLRCSPRSGDLSVYWYQQSLDQGLQFLIQYYNGEERAKGNILERFSAQQFPDLHSELNLSSLELGDSALYFCASTAGGPNTDTQYFGPGTRLTVL.

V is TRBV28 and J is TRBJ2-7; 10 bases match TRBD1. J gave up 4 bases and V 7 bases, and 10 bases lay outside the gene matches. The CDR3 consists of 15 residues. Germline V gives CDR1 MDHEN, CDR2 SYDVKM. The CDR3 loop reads CASIGRGQGKYEQYF. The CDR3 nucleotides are TGTGCCAGCATCGGCCGGGGACAGGGGAAATACGAGCAGTACTTC.

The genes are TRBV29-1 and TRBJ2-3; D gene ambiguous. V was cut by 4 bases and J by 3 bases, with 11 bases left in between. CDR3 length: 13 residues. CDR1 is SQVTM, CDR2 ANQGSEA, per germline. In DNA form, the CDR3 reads TGCAGCGTTGCCAGCCGGGTTACAGATACGCAGTATTTT. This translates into CSVASRVTDTQYF.

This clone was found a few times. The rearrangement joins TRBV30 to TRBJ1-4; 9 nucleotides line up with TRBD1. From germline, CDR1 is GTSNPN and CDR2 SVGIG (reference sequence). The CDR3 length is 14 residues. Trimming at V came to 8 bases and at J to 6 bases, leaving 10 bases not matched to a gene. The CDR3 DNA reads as TGTGCCGGAACAGGGGGCGGGGGAGATGAAAAACTGTTTTTT. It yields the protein CAGTGGGGDEKLFF.

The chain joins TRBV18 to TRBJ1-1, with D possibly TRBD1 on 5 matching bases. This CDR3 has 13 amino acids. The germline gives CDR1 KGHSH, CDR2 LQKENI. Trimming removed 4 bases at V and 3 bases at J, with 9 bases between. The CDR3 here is CASSLGGDTEAFF. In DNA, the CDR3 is TGTGCCAGCTCACTGGGGGGGGACACTGAAGCTTTCTTT.

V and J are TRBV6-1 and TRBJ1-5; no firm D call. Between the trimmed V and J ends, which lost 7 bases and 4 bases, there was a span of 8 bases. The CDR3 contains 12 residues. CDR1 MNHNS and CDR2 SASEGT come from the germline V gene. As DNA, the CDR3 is TGTGCCAGCAACGAGCTGAATCAGCCCCAGCATTTT. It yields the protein CASNELNQPQHF.

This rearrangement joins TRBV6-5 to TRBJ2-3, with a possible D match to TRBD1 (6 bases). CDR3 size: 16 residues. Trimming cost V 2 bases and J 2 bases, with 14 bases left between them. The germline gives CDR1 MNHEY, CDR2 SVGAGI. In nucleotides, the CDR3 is TGTGCCAGCAGTTACGCTCACAGGGAGTCCACAGATACGCAGTATTTT. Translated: CASSYAHRESTDTQYF.

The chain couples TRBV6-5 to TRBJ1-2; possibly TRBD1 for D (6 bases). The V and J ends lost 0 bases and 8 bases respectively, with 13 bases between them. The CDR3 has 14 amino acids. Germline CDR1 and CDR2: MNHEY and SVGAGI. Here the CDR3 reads CASSYSTTGQGYTF. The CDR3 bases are TGTGCCAGCAGTTACTCCACAACAGGGCAAGGCTACACCTTC.

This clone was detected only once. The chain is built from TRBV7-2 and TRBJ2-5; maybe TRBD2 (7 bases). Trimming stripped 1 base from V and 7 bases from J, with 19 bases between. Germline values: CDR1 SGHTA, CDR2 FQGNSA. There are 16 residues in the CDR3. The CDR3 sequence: CASSLVPLGGGATQYF. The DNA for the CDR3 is TGTGCCAGCAGCTTAGTCCCTCTTGGCGGGGGCGCGACCCAGTACTTC.

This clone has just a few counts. This chain's CDR3 is CASSPSPDSPYNEQFF. Here the CDR3 DNA reads TGTGCCAGCTCACCTTCACCGGACAGCCCCTACAATGAGCAGTTCTTC. V gene TRBV18 combines with J gene TRBJ2-1, with D perhaps TRBD1 (6 bases). With 3 bases removed from V and 2 bases from J, the gap between germline ends came to 14 bases. CDR3 size: 16 residues. Per the germline V gene, CDR1 is KGHSH and CDR2 is LQKENI.

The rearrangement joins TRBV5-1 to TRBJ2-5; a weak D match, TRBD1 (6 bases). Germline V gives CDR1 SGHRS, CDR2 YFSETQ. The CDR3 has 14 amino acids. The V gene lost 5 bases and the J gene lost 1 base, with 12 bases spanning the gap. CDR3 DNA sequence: TGCGCCAGCAGTGCCACAGGGTCCCAAGAGACCCAGTACTTC. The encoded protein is CASSATGSQETQYF.

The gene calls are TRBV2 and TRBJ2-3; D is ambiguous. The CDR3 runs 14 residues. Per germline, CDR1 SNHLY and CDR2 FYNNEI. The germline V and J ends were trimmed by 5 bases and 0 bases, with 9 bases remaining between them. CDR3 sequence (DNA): TGTGCCAGCAGTATCCTCACTAGCACAGATACGCAGTATTTT. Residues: CASSILTSTDTQYF.

The CDR3 loop is CASSLRLAGVGEQFF. CDR3 sequence (DNA): TGTGCCAGCAGCTTACGACTAGCGGGAGTGGGTGAGCAGTTCTTC. The chain has TRBV7-3 and TRBJ2-1; 12 bases map to TRBD2. The CDR3 is 15 residues long. Per germline, CDR1 SGHTA and CDR2 FQGTGA. The V segment lost 2 bases and the J segment 9 bases; nucleotides outside the gene matches: 5. Full variable domain (remainder filled in from reference TRBV7-3 and TRBJ2-1): GAGVSQTPSNKVTEKGKYVELRCDPISGHTALYWYRQSLGQGPEFLIYFQGTGAADDSGLPNDRFFAVRPEGSVSTLKIQRTERGDSAVYLCASSLRLAGVGEQFFGPGTRLTVL.

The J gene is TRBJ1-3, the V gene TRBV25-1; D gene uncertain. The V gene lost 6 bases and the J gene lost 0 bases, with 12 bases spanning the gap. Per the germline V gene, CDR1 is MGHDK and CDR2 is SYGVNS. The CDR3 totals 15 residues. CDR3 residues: CASSPQRSSGNTIYF. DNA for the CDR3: TGTGCCAGCAGCCCTCAACGGAGCTCTGGAAACACCATATATTTT.

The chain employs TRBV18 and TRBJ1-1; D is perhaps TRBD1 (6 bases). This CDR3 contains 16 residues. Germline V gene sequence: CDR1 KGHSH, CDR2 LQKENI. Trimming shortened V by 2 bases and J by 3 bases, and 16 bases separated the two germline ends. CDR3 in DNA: TGTGCCAGCTCACCATTTATAGGACAGCTCTACACTGAAGCTTTCTTT. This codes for CASSPFIGQLYTEAFF.

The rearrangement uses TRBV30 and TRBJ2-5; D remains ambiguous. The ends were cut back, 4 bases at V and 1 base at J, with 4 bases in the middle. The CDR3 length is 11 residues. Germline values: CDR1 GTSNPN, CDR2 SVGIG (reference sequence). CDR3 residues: CAWTIQETQYF. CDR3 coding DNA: TGTGCCTGGACTATCCAAGAGACCCAGTACTTC.

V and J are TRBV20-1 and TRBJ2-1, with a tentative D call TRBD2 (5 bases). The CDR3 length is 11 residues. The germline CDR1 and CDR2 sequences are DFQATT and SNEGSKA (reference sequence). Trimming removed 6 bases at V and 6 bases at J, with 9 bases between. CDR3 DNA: TGCAGTGCATCTACTAGCAATGAGCAGTTCTTC. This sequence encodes CSASTSNEQFF.

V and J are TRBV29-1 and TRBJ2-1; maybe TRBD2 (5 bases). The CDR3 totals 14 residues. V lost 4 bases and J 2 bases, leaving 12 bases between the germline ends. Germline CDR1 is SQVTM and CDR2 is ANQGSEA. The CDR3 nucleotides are TGCAGCGTTGTCCGGGATGGGCCCTACAATGAGCAGTTCTTC. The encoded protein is CSVVRDGPYNEQFF.

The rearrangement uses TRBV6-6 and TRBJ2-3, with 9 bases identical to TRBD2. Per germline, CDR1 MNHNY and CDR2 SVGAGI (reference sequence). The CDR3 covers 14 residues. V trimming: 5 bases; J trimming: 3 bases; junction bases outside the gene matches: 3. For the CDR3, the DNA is TGTGCCAGCAGTGATAGCGGGAGTACAGATACGCAGTATTTT. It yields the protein CASSDSGSTDTQYF.

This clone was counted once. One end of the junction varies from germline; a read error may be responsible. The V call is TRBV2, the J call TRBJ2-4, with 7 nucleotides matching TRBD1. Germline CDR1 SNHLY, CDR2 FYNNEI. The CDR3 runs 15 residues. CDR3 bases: TGTGCCAGCCGTGACAGGGTCCTTGCCAAAAACATTCAGTACTTC. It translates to CASRDRVLAKNIQYF.